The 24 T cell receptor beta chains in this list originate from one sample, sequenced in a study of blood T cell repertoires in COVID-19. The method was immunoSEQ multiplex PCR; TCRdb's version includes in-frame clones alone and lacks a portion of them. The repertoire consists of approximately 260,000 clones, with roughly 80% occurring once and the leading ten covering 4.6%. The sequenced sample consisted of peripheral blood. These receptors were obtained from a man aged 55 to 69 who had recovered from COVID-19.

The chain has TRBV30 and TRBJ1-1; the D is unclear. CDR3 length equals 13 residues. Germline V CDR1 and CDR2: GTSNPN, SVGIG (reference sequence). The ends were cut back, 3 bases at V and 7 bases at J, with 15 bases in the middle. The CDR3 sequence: CAWSSGASGEAFF. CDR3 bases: TGTGCCTGGAGCTCGGGAGCCTCAGGTGAAGCTTTCTTT.

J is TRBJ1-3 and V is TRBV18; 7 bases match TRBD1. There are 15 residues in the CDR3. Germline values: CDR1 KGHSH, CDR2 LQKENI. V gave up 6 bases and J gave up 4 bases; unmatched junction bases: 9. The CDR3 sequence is CASSPETGFGNTIYF. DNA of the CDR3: TGTGCCAGCTCCCCCGAGACAGGGTTCGGAAACACCATATATTTT.

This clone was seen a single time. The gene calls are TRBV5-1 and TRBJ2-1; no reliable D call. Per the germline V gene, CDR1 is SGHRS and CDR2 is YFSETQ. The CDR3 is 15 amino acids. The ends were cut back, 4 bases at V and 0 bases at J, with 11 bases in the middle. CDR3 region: CASSPQMSSYNEQFF. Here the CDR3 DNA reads TGCGCCAGCAGCCCACAGATGAGCTCCTACAATGAGCAGTTCTTC.

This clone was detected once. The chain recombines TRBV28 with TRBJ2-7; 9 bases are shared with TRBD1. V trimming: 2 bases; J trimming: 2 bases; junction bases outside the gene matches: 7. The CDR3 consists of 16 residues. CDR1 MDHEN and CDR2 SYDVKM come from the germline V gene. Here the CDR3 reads CASSLPTGTGPYEQYF. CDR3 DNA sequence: TGTGCCAGCAGTTTACCCACCGGGACAGGGCCCTACGAGCAGTACTTC.

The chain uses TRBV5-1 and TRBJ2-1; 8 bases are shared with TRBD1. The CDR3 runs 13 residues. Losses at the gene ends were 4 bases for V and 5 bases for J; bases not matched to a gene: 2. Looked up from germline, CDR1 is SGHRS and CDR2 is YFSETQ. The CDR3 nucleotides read TGCGCCAGCAGCATACAGGGGGACAATGAGCAGTTCTTC. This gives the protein CASSIQGDNEQFF.

CDR3: CARTFSGVPDTQYF. The CDR3, as DNA: TGTGCCAGGACGTTTAGCGGGGTGCCAGATACGCAGTATTTT. The rearrangement joins TRBV2 to TRBJ2-3; 8 bases map to TRBD2. Germline loops: CDR1 SNHLY, CDR2 FYNNEI. The CDR3 extends over 14 amino acids. J lost 4 bases, V lost 9 bases, and 9 bases had no gene match.

CDR3 protein: CASSILVGSGANVLTF. DNA of the CDR3: TGTGCCAGTAGTATCTTGGTCGGCTCTGGGGCCAACGTCCTGACTTTC. This sequence joins TRBV19 and TRBJ2-6, with no clear D. V was trimmed by 3 bases and J by 0 bases, leaving 9 bases between them. CDR3 length: 16 amino acids. Germline-derived CDR1 and CDR2 are LNHDA and SQIVND (reference sequence).

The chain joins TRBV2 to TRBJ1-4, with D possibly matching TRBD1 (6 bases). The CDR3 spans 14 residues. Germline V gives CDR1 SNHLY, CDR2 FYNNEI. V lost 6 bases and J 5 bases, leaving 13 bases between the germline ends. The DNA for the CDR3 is TGTGCCAGCAGGTCGGACAGCTTGAATGAAAAACTGTTTTTT. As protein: CASRSDSLNEKLFF.

CDR3 DNA: TGTGCCAGCAGGCAAGAAGCGGGGGGAACCTACGAGCAGTACTTC. It encodes CASRQEAGGTYEQYF. This chain links TRBV6-5 with TRBJ2-7; 9 bases are shared with TRBD2. V was clipped by 6 bases and J by 2 bases; unmatched bases: 8. Germline lookup yields CDR1 MNHEY and CDR2 SVGAGI. The CDR3 totals 15 residues.

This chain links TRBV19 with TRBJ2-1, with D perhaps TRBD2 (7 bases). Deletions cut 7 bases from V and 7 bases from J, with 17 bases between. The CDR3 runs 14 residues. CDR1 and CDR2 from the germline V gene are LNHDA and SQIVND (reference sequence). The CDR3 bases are TGTGCCAGTAAAATTCAGAGGGGGGGGAATGAGCAGTTCTTC. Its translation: CASKIQRGGNEQFF.

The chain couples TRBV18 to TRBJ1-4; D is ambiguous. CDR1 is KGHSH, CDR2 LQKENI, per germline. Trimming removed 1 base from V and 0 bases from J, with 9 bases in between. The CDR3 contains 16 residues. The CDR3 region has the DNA TGTGCCAGCTCACCACTCCCAGTCGCAACTAATGAAAAACTGTTTTTT. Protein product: CASSPLPVATNEKLFF.

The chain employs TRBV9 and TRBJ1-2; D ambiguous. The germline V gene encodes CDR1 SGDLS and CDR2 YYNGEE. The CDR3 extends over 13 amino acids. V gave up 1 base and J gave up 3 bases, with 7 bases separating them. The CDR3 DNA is TGTGCCAGCAGCGTACGTTCGGACTATGGCTACACCTTC. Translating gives CASSVRSDYGYTF.

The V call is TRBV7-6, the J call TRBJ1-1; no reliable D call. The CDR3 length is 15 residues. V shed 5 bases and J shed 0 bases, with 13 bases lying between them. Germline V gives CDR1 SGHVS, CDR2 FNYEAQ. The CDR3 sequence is CASSPRDGMNTEAFF. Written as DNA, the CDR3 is TGTGCCAGCAGCCCGCGTGACGGGATGAACACTGAAGCTTTCTTT.

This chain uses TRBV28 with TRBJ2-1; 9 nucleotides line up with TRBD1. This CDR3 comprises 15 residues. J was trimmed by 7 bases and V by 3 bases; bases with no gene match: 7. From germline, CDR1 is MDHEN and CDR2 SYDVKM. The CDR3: CASSFPGTGLNEQFF. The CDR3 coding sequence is TGTGCCAGCAGTTTCCCCGGGACAGGGTTGAATGAGCAGTTCTTC.

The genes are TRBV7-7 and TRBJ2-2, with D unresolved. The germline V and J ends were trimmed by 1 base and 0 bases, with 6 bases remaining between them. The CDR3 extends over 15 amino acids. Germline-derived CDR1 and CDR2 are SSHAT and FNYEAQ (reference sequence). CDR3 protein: CASSLDSANTGELFF. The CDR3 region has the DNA TGTGCCAGCAGCTTAGATAGTGCGAACACCGGGGAGCTGTTTTTT.

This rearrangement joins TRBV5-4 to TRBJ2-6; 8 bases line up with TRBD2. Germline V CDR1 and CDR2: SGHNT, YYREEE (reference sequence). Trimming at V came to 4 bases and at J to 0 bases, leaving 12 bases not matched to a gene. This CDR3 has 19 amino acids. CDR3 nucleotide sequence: TGTGCCAGCAGCCCAAAGCGAGGACTAGCTCTCTCTGGGGCCAACGTCCTGACTTTC. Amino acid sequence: CASSPKRGLALSGANVLTF.

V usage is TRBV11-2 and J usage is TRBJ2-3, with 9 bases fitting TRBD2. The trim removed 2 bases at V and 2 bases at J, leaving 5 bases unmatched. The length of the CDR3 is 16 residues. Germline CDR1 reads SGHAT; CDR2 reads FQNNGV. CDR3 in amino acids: CASSLKAGGPTDTQYF. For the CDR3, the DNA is TGTGCCAGCAGCTTAAAAGCGGGGGGTCCCACAGATACGCAGTATTTT.

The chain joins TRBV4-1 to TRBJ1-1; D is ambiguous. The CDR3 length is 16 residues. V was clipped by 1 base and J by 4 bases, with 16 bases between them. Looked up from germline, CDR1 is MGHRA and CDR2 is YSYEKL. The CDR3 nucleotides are TGCGCCAGCAGCCAAGGTCTCATTCTATCTGGCACTGAAGCTTTCTTT. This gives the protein CASSQGLILSGTEAFF.

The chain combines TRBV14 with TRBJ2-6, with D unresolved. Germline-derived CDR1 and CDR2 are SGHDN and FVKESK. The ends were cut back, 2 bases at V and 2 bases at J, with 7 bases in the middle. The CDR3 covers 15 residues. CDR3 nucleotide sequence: TGTGCCAGCAGCCAATTAGTCCCTGGGGCCAACGTCCTGACTTTC. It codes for CASSQLVPGANVLTF.

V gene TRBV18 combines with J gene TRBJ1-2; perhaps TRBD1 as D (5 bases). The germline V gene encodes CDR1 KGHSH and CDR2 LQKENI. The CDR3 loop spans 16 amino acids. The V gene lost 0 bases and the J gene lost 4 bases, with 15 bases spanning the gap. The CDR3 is CASSPPVRRGSYGYTF. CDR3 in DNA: TGTGCCAGCTCACCACCGGTACGAAGGGGTTCCTATGGCTACACCTTC.

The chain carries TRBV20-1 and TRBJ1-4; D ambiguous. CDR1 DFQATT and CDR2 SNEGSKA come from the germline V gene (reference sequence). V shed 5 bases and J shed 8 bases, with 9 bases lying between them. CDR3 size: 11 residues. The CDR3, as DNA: TGCAGTGCTTACTACCAGGAAAAACTGTTTTTT. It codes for CSAYYQEKLFF.

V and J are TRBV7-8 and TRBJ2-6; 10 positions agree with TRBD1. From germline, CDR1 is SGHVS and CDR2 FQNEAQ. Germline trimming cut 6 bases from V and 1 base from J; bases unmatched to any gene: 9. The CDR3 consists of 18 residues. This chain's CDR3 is CASRRTGGTRSGANVLTF. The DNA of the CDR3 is TGTGCCAGCAGACGGACAGGGGGAACAAGGTCTGGGGCCAACGTCCTGACTTTC.

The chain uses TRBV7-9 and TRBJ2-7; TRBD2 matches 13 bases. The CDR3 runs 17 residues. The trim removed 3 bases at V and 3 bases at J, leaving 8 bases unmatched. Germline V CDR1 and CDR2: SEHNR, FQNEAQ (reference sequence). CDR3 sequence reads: CASSFLTSGRTGYEQYF. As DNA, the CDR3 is TGTGCCAGCAGCTTCTTGACTAGCGGGAGGACCGGCTACGAGCAGTACTTC.

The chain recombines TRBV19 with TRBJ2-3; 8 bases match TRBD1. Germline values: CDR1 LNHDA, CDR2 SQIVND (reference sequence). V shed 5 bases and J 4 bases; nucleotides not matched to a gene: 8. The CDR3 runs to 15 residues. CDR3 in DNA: TGTGCCAGTAGTTCGGGACAGGTGGGCGCAGATACGCAGTATTTT. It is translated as CASSSGQVGADTQYF.